This note documents a single T cell receptor (beta chain) sequence. The sample originates from a study of shared T cell receptors in the human thymus. Germline CDR1 LGHNA, CDR2 YSLEER. This CDR3 is built from 15 residues. V lost 4 bases and J lost 3; bases outside the gene matches: 4. TCRdb's copy holds only in-frame clones and misses some; the assay was immunoSEQ multiplex PCR. The profile shows hundreds of thousands of clones, about 90% of them singletons. These data are also associated with another study on human thymus T cells. That source reports: The donors were infants in Finland with congenital heart defects, otherwise immunologically healthy. The thymus was resected at corrective cardiac surgery. Repertoires sampled from thymus and blood appeared biased in V and J gene usage. Thymic repertoires from unrelated individuals overlapped highly, related research reported.

This chain connects TRBV4-3 to TRBJ1-4; 8 bases are shared with TRBD1. The material sequenced was thymocytes. The TCR originated in a boy younger than two with a congenital heart defect. As DNA, the CDR3 is TGCGCCAGCAGCCCTCGACAGGGGCCTAATGAAAAACTGTTTTTT. This sequence encodes CASSPRQGPNEKLFF.